The present T cell receptor (beta chain) was sequenced within a study of shared clonotypes between healthy human individuals. With respect to this clone: As yet, its antigen is unknown.

Overall study results and limits: Naive subsets, compared against memory subsets, generally had larger estimated richness values. Rarefaction indicated that sorted-subset sequencing remained incomplete although depth was large.

Each subset's genomic DNA was split evenly across several immunoSEQ plates. Using immunoSEQ multiplex PCR, the repertoire was profiled, and TCRdb retains in-frame clones only, with some absent. In the table there are 1,100,000 or so clones, 75% to 85% of which are singletons. Germline V lookup: CDR1 SGHRS, CDR2 YFSETQ. V was clipped by 5 bases and J by 4 bases, with 18 bases between them. The CDR3 consists of 15 residues. What was sequenced was memory CD4+ T cells from PBMCs. The subset: CD45RA-negative fraction. The receptor was isolated from a man aged 18 to 29 in good health. Some clones in this sample may be carry-over from other donors' samples. The chain is built from TRBV5-1 and TRBJ1-1; a weak D match, TRBD1 (6 bases). The CDR3 DNA reads TGCGCCAGCAGGGACGACAGGAACGGGGGCACTGAAGCTTTCTTT. Translation: CASRDDRNGGTEAFF.